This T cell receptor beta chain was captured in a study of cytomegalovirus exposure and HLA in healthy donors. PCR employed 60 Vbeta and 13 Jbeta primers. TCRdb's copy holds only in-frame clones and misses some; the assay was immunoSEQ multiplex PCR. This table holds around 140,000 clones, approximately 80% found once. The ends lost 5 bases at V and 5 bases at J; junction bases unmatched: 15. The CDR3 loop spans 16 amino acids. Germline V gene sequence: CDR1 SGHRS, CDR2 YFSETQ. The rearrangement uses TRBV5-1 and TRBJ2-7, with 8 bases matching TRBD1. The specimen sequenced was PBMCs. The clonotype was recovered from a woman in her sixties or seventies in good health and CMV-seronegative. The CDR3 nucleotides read TGCGCCAGCAGACCCGGGACACCCTACAGGGGGGACGAGCAGTACTTC. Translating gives CASRPGTPYRGDEQYF.